Detailed here is one T cell receptor (beta chain). The sample originates from a study of cytomegalovirus exposure and HLA in healthy donors. Overall study: In an early release, HLA-typed donors contributed some 80 million unique TCR sequences.

V gave up 5 bases and J gave up 4 bases, with 8 bases separating them. CDR3 size: 11 residues. Germline V CDR1 and CDR2: DFQATT, SNEGSKA (reference sequence). Vbeta (60) and Jbeta (13) primers were used in the PCR. TCRdb's copy holds only in-frame clones and misses some; the assay was immunoSEQ multiplex PCR. The sample lists 63,000 or so clones, roughly 80% occurring once. This clonotype originated in a woman under 40 in good health and CMV-seronegative. Sequencing was performed on PBMCs. This chain connects TRBV20-1 to TRBJ1-1; D is perhaps TRBD1 (5 bases). The CDR3 is CSAWGGTEAFF. CDR3 DNA sequence: TGCAGTGCTTGGGGGGGCACTGAAGCTTTCTTT.